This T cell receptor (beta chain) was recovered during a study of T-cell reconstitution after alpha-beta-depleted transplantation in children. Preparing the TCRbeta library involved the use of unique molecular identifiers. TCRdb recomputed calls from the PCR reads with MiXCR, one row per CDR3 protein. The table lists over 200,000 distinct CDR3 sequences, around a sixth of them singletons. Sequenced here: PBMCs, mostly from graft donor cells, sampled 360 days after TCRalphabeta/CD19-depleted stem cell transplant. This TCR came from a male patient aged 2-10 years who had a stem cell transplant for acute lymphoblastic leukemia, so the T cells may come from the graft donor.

The CDR3 region is CASSLGLAGGPSTDTQYF. CDR3 bases: TGCGCCAGCAGCTTGGGACTAGCGGGGGGCCCGAGCACAGATACGCAGTATTTT. The chain uses TRBV5-1 and TRBJ2-3; 13 bases map to TRBD2. Germline-derived CDR1 and CDR2 are SGHRS and YFSETQ. The V gene end was trimmed by 0 bases and the J gene end by 0 bases; junction bases not matched to a gene: 4. The CDR3 spans 18 residues.